What follows describes a single TCR beta chain. The antigen is unknown. Clones were sequenced by immunoSEQ multiplex PCR, and TCRdb holds only the in-frame ones, with some missing. The repertoire includes tens of thousands of clones, about 90% of them detected once, and 11% sits in the top ten. The CDR3 is 12 amino acids. The germline V and J ends were trimmed by 0 bases and 7 bases, with 10 bases remaining between them. CDR1 and CDR2 from the germline V gene are GTSNPN and SVGIG (reference sequence). The record originates from a study of lymphopenia after photon versus proton radiotherapy. Findings and caveats of the study: After the lymphocyte nadir, photon-treated repertoires showed oligoclonal expansion, especially of CD8+ Temra cells.

The sequences come from peripheral blood, collected from a patient treated with proton-based radiotherapy. The chain links TRBV30 to TRBJ2-7; D is unresolved. This sequence was found in a man older than 75 with esophageal cancer. CDR3 residues: CAWSVEFEEQYF. The CDR3 nucleotides are TGTGCCTGGAGTGTAGAGTTCGAAGAGCAGTACTTC.